This T cell receptor (beta chain) was retrieved from a study of T cell repertoires in cytomegalovirus infection. Overall study context: As its CMV epitopes, the study selected recently identified HLA-C-restricted and well-studied HLA-B-restricted targets. Findings and limits, study-wide: Ex vivo, HLA-C-restricted CMV-specific TCR beta clonotypes prevailed over the rest of the response.

A remark on this clonotype: Its antigen is as yet unknown.

TCRdb called the reads again in MiXCR, with one record for every CDR3 protein. Here the sample spans hundreds of thousands of distinct CDR3 sequences, 30% to 40% being singletons. Germline lookup yields CDR1 LNHDA and CDR2 SQIVND (reference sequence). The CDR3 extends over 14 amino acids. V lost 6 bases to trimming and J lost 5 bases, with 15 bases between them. The V call is TRBV19, the J call TRBJ2-3, with D perhaps given as TRBD1 or TRBD2 (5 bases each). Material: cultured PBMCs, obtained from culture after CMV antigen stimulation. The TCR comes from a human donor in good health (CMV status not recorded). Some clones in this sample may be carry-over from other donors' samples. The CDR3 spells CASRGPVARDTQYF. CDR3 sequence (DNA): TGTGCCAGTAGGGGACCCGTAGCGAGAGATACGCAGTATTTT.